A single TCR beta chain is shown here with its context. Its target is not known. The sample is drawn from a study of beta chain features in type 1 diabetes. General study points: TCRB CDR3s from Type 1 diabetes patients were moderately but significantly shorter in all four CD4+ subsets.

The entirety of the isolated RNA underwent reverse transcription, so expressed TCRB transcripts were sequenced. Measured with immunoSEQ multiplex PCR; TCRdb has only the in-frame clones, and not every one. The data show about 47,000 clones, approximately 40% seen once. From germline, CDR1 is SNHLY and CDR2 FYNNEI. With V trimmed by 6 bases and J by 4 bases, 6 bases remained unmatched. The CDR3 extends over 14 amino acids. The chain uses TRBV2 and TRBJ2-1; 7 bases agree with TRBD2. Sequencing was carried out using stem cell memory CD4+ T cells from blood. This clonotype originated in a man between 25 and 39 years old with type 1 diabetes. CDR3 amino acids: CASRGRGWYNEQFF. The CDR3 DNA sequence: TGTGCCAGCAGGGGGCGGGGGTGGTACAATGAGCAGTTCTTC.